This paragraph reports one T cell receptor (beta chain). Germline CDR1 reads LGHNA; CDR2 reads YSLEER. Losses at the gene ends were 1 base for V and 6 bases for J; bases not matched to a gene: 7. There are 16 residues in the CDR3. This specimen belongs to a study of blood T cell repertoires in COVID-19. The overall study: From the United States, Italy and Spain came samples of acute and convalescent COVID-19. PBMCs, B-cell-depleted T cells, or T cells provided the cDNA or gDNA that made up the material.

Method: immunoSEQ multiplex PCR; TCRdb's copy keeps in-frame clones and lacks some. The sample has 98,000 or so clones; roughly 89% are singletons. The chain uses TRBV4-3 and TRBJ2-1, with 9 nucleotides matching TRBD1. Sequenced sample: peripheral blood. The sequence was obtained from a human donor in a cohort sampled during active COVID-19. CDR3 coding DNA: TGCGCCAGCAGCCAAGTCGGGACAGGGCCGGGCAATGAGCAGTTCTTC. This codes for CASSQVGTGPGNEQFF.